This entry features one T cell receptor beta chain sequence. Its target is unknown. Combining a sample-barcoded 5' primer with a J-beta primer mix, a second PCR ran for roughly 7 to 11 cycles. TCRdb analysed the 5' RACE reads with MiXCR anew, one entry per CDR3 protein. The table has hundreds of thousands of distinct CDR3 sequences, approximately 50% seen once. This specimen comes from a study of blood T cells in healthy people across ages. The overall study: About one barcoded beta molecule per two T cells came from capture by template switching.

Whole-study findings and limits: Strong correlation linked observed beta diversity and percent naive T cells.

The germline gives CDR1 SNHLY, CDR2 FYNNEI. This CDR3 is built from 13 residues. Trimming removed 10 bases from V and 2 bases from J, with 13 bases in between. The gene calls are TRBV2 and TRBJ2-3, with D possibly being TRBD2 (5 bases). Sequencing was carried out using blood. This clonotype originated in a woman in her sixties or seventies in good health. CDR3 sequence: CATKLGLTDTQYF. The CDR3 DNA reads TGTGCCACCAAACTAGGGCTCACAGATACGCAGTATTTT.